These 15 T cell receptor beta chains came from one sample sequenced in a study of blood T cells in healthy people across ages. For the second PCR, which ran for 7 to 11 cycles, a sample-barcoded 5' primer and a J-beta primer mix were used. One entry per CDR3 protein, called by TCRdb with MiXCR from the 5' RACE reads. The sample consists of approximately 670,000 distinct CDR3 sequences, 35% to 50% of them appearing once. Specimen: blood. The receptors here all came from an older man in good health.

V gene TRBV6-1 combines with J gene TRBJ2-7, with D possibly matching TRBD1 (6 bases). The DNA end is more similar to TRBJ2-4, so the J call may be wrong. Germline V CDR1 and CDR2: MNHNS, SASEGT. The length of the CDR3 is 19 residues. In nucleotides, the CDR3 is TGTGCCAGCAAAAGGACCAGGACAGCGAGAGCCTTAGCCAAAAACATTCAGTACTTC. Translation: CASKRTRTARALAKNIQYF.

The J gene is TRBJ2-3, the V gene TRBV29-1; D remains unclear. Trimming took 4 bases from V and 1 from J, leaving 12 bases between them. Germline-derived CDR1 and CDR2 are SQVTM and ANQGSEA. The length of the CDR3 is 14 residues. CDR3 nucleotide sequence: TGCAGCGTTGTGGCTGCCTATGGCACAGATACGCAGTATTTT. This gives the protein CSVVAAYGTDTQYF.

This chain connects TRBV12-3 or TRBV12-4 to TRBJ2-1; D is undetermined. The CDR3 extends over 11 amino acids. Trimming removed 6 bases at V and 9 bases at J, with 9 bases between. The CDR3 DNA follows: TGTGCCAGCAGCCATAGCTTTGAGCAGTTCTTC. It is translated as CASSHSFEQFF.

With respect to this clonotype: Relative to the germline gene, one junction end is altered; a read error may explain this. The genes are TRBV10-3 and TRBJ2-5, with D perhaps matching TRBD2 (5 bases). Germline CDR1 is ENHRY and CDR2 is SYGVKD. This CDR3 region has 14 residues. CDR3: CAVSEGAPGETQYF. The DNA for the CDR3 is TGTGCCGTCAGTGAGGGCGCCCCTGGAGAGACCCAGTACTTC.

CDR3 DNA sequence: TGTGCCAGCAGGTCCGGACGGTTGGATAGCAATCAGCCCCAGCATTTT. Amino acids: CASRSGRLDSNQPQHF. The gene calls are TRBV2 and TRBJ1-5; D gene ambiguous. This CDR3 contains 16 residues. Trimming removed 6 bases at V and 0 bases at J, with 15 bases between. Germline V lookup: CDR1 SNHLY, CDR2 FYNNEI.

This clonotype was seen more than once but under ten times. The J gene is TRBJ2-1, the V gene TRBV5-4; D gene ambiguous. The CDR3 consists of 16 residues. V was cut by 2 bases and J by 8 bases, with 20 bases left in between. CDR1 is SGHNT and CDR2 is YYREEE in the germline V gene (reference sequence). The CDR3 is CASSLGRRASHDEQFF. The CDR3 region has the DNA TGTGCCAGCAGCTTAGGTCGTCGGGCTTCACACGATGAGCAGTTCTTC. The variable domain in full, completed from reference TRBV5-4 and TRBJ2-1, reads ETGVTQSPTHLIKTRGQQVTLRCSSQSGHNTVSWYQQALGQGPQFIFQYYREEENGRGNFPPRFSGLQFPNYSSELNVNALELDDSALYLCASSLGRRASHDEQFFGPGTRLTVL.

V and J are TRBV30 and TRBJ2-3, with TRBD1 identical over 7 bases. The CDR3 is 12 amino acids. The V gene's germline CDR1 is GTSNPN and CDR2 SVGIG (reference sequence). Germline trimming cut 8 bases from V and 2 bases from J; bases unmatched to any gene: 4. The CDR3 region is CAQGELTDTQYF. In DNA form, the CDR3 reads TGTGCCCAGGGGGAACTCACAGATACGCAGTATTTT.

This clonotype was detected many times. The rearrangement uses TRBV7-2 and TRBJ2-7; either TRBD1 or TRBD2 may supply D (5 bases each). Germline values: CDR1 SGHTA, CDR2 FQGNSA. The CDR3 consists of 17 residues. Trimming removed 0 bases at V and 0 bases at J, with 15 bases between. CDR3 sequence (DNA): TGTGCCAGCAGCTTAGCTGGTGGGGGTACCCTCTCCTACGAGCAGTACTTC. Encoded protein: CASSLAGGGTLSYEQYF.

A few counts support this clonotype. The chain links TRBV5-1 to TRBJ2-3; 10 nucleotides agree with TRBD2. The CDR3 totals 15 residues. The germline CDR1 and CDR2 sequences are SGHRS and YFSETQ. With V trimmed by 4 bases and J by 3 bases, 5 bases remained unmatched. The CDR3 nucleotides read TGCGCCAGCAGCAGGGGACTAGCGATAACAGATACGCAGTATTTT. Protein: CASSRGLAITDTQYF.

V is TRBV27 and J is TRBJ2-1, with D perhaps TRBD1 or TRBD2 (6 bases each). V shed 8 bases and J shed 0 bases, with 17 bases lying between them. Germline CDR1 and CDR2: MNHEY and SMNVEV (reference sequence). The CDR3 length is 16 residues. CDR3 in amino acids: CASARGQYGSYNEQFF. The CDR3 DNA sequence: TGTGCCAGCGCTCGGGGGCAGTACGGCTCCTACAATGAGCAGTTCTTC.

A single count supports this clonotype. This chain links TRBV24-1 with TRBJ2-7; a possible D gene is TRBD2 (6 bases). Germline CDR1 and CDR2: KGHDR and SFDVKD. This CDR3 contains 16 residues. Trimming took 4 bases from V and 7 from J, leaving 22 bases between them. CDR3 residues: CATSEGGRAKYNEQYF. For the CDR3, the DNA is TGTGCCACCAGTGAGGGGGGACGAGCGAAATACAATGAGCAGTACTTC.

This clonotype has only a few counts. The genes are TRBV7-6 and TRBJ2-4, with 9 bases fitting TRBD2. The J call could be wrong; TRBJ2-7 is a better fit for the DNA end. This CDR3 is 15 amino acids long. CDR1 is SGHVS and CDR2 is FNYEAQ in the germline V gene. The CDR3 protein is CASSLEGGGVYEQYF. Here the CDR3 DNA reads TGTGCCAGCAGCTTAGAGGGCGGGGGGGTCTACGAGCAGTACTTC.

This chain connects TRBV5-1 to TRBJ1-2; D uncertain. The CDR3 loop spans 14 amino acids. Germline V gives CDR1 SGHRS, CDR2 YFSETQ. Trimming took 0 bases from V and 0 from J, leaving 6 bases between them. CDR3: CASSLANPNYGYTF. The CDR3 DNA reads as TGCGCCAGCAGCTTGGCGAATCCTAACTATGGCTACACCTTC.

This sequence joins TRBV20-1 and TRBJ2-5, with D maybe TRBD1 (6 bases). From germline, CDR1 is DFQATT and CDR2 SNEGSKA (reference sequence). The CDR3 runs 14 residues. The V end lost 0 bases, the J end lost 5 bases, and 13 bases lay between the germline ends. The CDR3 here is CSARDGTGLETQYF. The DNA for the CDR3 is TGCAGTGCTAGAGATGGCACAGGGCTTGAGACCCAGTACTTC.

The rearrangement joins TRBV2 to TRBJ1-1; tentative D call: TRBD1 (5 bases). This CDR3 is built from 15 residues. Trimming pared 6 bases from V and 1 base from J, leaving 15 bases between. The germline V gene has CDR1 SNHLY and CDR2 FYNNEI. For the CDR3, the DNA is TGTGCCAGCAGCACGCTCGGGGCAGCGAACACTGAAGCTTTCTTT. It codes for CASSTLGAANTEAFF. Combining the CDR3 with reference TRBV2 and TRBJ1-1 gives the whole variable domain EPEVTQTPSHQVTQMGQEVILRCVPISNHLYFYWYRQILGQKVEFLVSFYNNEISEKSEIFDDQFSVERPDGSNFTLKIRSTKLEDSAMYFCASSTLGAANTEAFFGQGTRLTVV.